This T cell receptor beta chain was identified during a study of CD8 T cells in Susac syndrome. RNA was extracted with the RNeasy kit, and a quantity of roughly 0.5 to 1 ug was reverse transcribed using random hexamers. TCR beta CDR3 was amplified by immunoSEQ multiplex PCR. This amplification extended across 54 Vbeta and 13 Jbeta segments. Each CDR3 protein is one row after TCRdb ran MiXCR on the immunoSEQ multiplex PCR reads. The sample carries more than 150,000 distinct CDR3 sequences, 85% to 95% recorded once. J lost 9 bases, V lost 6 bases, and 14 bases had no gene match. Per germline, CDR1 SQVTM and CDR2 ANQGSEA. This CDR3 contains 14 residues.

This receptor was taken from a human donor with Susac syndrome. Specimen: CD8+ T cells from PBMCs. This rearrangement joins TRBV29-1 to TRBJ2-1; TRBD1 agrees at 7 bases. The CDR3 nucleotides are TGCAGCGTCCCTCGGGTAGGGGGCAAGAGTGAGCAGTTCTTC. It encodes CSVPRVGGKSEQFF.